The following is a T cell receptor beta chain sequence with its context. This clone was detected a few times. Its antigen specificity is not known. Nothing much larger sits one base from this clone, and base qualities are not available. TCRbeta CDR3 regions were amplified from genomic DNA using the immunoSEQ Assay, a bias-controlled multiplex PCR. Regarding the original processing steps: The number of nucleated cells in each sample was estimated from the amplification of reference gene primers within the assay. To quantify the absolute abundance of each unique TCRbeta CDR3 rearrangement, sequence reads were collapsed and filtered. For each sample, productive Simpson clonality was calculated as the square root of Simpson's diversity index over productive rearrangements. TCRdb mirrors the immuneACCESS table, restricted to in-frame sequences. Some clones are absent from its copies; in checked studies, under half trace to an unresolved V gene, and the reason for the others is unknown. For V, J and clone size, that table is used; D and trimming come from the DNA. In all, the sample holds approximately 71,000 clones, and 65% to 80% of those were seen once. The top ten hold less than 25% of the sample.

Each collaborating institution followed its own protocols to collect whole blood in K2EDTA tubes. For TCRbeta analysis, collaborators shipped samples in one of three forms: frozen whole blood, isolated PBMCs, or DNA extracted from either of those sample types. This sample stems from a study of blood T cell repertoires in COVID-19 (dated by TCRdb to 2020 to 2021). In terms of the full investigation: Collaborator samples came from the United States, Italy and Spain and covered acute and convalescent phases of COVID-19. Sample metadata almost always included a de-identified subject ID, COVID-19 status, age in years and sex. The dataset comprised deeply sampled blood TCRbeta repertoires from subjects exposed to, actively infected with, or recovered from COVID-19. HLA class I and class II types, where available, came from metadata supplied by the sample provider rather than from assay-based typing. The repertoires were made available in a free public database intended to serve as a resource for research on the immune response to SARS-CoV-2. Samples came from the ongoing ImmuneRACE study (first 160 participants) plus 1,254 subjects from 6 global collaborators. The material from the prospective study consisted of cDNA or gDNA derived from T cells, B-cell-depleted T cells, or PBMCs.

The germline V gene specifies SGHRS as CDR1 and YFSETQ as CDR2. The junction carries 9 bases between V and J, which are trimmed by 0 bases and 6 bases respectively. The CDR3 holds 14 amino acids from the cysteine to the phenylalanine. The DNA shown is the 42-base CDR3, in frame from base 1. Study-level results and caveats: How much clinical and demographic metadata was included differed by source and by participant, and the metadata was provided uncurated.

This receptor was taken from a human donor in a cohort sampled during active COVID-19. The sequencing input was peripheral blood. The sequence links TRBV5-1 to TRBJ2-2; D gene: possibly TRBD2, on 5 matching bases. The CDR3 here reads CASSLGELAGELFF. The DNA sequence follows: TGCGCCAGCAGCTTGGGGGAACTAGCCGGGGAGCTGTTTTTT.